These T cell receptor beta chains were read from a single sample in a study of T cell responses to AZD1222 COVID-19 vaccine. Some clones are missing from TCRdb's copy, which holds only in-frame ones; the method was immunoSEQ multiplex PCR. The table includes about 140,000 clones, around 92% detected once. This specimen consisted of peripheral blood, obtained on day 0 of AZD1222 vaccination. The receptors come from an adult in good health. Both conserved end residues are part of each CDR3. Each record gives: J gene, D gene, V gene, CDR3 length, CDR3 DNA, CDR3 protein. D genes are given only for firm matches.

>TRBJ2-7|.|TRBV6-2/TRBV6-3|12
TGTGCCAGCAGTTACGAGGCAGTCGAGCAGTACTTC
CASSYEAVEQYF
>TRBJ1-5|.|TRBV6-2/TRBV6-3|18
TGTGCCAGCAGTTACTCCCCTCCGGACAGCCTATGGAATCAGCCCCAGCATTTT
CASSYSPPDSLWNQPQHF
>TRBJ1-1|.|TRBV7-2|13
TGTGCCAGCAGCTTAGGTCCGGACACGGGATCTTTCTTT
CASSLGPDTGSFF
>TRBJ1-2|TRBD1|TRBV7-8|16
TGTGCCAGCAGCTTATCCGGGACAGGGGAAGACTATGGCTACACCTTC
CASSLSGTGEDYGYTF
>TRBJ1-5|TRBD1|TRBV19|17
TGTGCCAGTAGTGTACCGGGACAGGGGTCGAGCAATCAGCCCCAGCATTTT
CASSVPGQGSSNQPQHF
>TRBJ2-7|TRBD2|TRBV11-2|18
TGTGCCAGCAGCTCGGGACTAGCGGGGGGCCACAGCTCCTACGAGCAGTACTTC
CASSSGLAGGHSSYEQYF
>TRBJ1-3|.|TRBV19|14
TGTGCCAGTATGGCAGGCCACTCTGGAAACACCATATATTTT
CASMAGHSGNTIYF
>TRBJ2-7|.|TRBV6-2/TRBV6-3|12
TGTGCCAGCAGTTACTTTGGGGTTGGGCAGTACTTC
CASSYFGVGQYF
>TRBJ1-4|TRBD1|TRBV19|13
TGTGCCAGTACGGGACAGGGTGGTGAAAAACTGTTTTTT
CASTGQGGEKLFF
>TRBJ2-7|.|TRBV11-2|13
TGTGCCAGCAGCAGAATTGGGGGCTTCGAGCAGTACTTC
CASSRIGGFEQYF
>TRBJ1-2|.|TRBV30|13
TGTGCCTGGTTCCCCCGGACAGTCTATGGCTACACCTTC
CAWFPRTVYGYTF
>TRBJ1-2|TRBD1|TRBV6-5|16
TGTGCCAGCAGTTATAGTGGGACAGGGGGCGACTATGGCTACACCTTC
CASSYSGTGGDYGYTF
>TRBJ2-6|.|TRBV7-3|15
TGTGCCAGCAGTCCGCGGGGCCCGGGGGCCAACGTCCTGACTTTC
CASSPRGPGANVLTF
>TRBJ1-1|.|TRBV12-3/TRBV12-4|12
TGTGCCACGTTGGGCCAGGGCACTGAAGCTTTCTTT
CATLGQGTEAFF
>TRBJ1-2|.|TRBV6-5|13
TGTGCCAGCAGTTACGGGGCAAGCTATGGCTACACCTTC
CASSYGASYGYTF
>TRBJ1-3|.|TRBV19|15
TGTGCCAGTAGGGACGGACAGAGCTCTGGAAACACCATATATTTT
CASRDGQSSGNTIYF
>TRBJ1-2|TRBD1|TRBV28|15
TGTGCCAGCAGTTCGTCAGCAGGGGGATTCTATGGCTACACCTTC
CASSSSAGGFYGYTF
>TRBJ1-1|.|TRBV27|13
TGTGCCAGCAACCCCCGTGATAGGGGCGAAGCTTTCTTT
CASNPRDRGEAFF
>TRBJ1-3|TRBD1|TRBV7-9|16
TGTGCCAGCAGCACAGGACAGGGGGCTGGTGGAAACACCATATATTTT
CASSTGQGAGGNTIYF
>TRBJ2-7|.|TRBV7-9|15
TGTGCCAGCAGCCCCCCGTGGGCAGACTACGCGGAGCAGTACTTC
CASSPPWADYAEQYF
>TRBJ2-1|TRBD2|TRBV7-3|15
TGTGCCAGCAGCTTTCTAGCGGGGGGAGGGAATGAGCAGTTCTTC
CASSFLAGGGNEQFF